This T cell receptor beta chain is drawn from a study of identical twins. Trimming removed 7 bases at V and 7 bases at J, with 11 bases between. The CDR3 totals 11 residues. Germline V gene sequence: CDR1 SNHLY, CDR2 FYNNEI. One entry per CDR3 protein, called by TCRdb with MiXCR from the 5' RACE reads. The sample holds around 690,000 distinct CDR3 sequences, less than 25% seen once. This sample was also put to use in a study of T cells expressing NK-cell markers. That source adds: Beta-chain profiling covered CD3+CD56+NKG2C+, CD3+CD56+NKG2C- and CD3+CD56-NKG2C+ sorted subsets.

The genes are TRBV2 and TRBJ2-7; D is ambiguous. Material for sequencing was PBMCs. This receptor was taken from a woman between 18 and 30 years old in good health. CDR3 amino acids: CASTTFWEQYF. For the CDR3, the DNA is TGTGCCAGCACTACATTTTGGGAGCAGTACTTC.